The 11 T cell receptor beta chains below all came from one sample that was sequenced in a study of blood T cell repertoires in COVID-19. Repertoires were generated with immunoSEQ multiplex PCR, while TCRdb's copy carries only in-frame clones and drops some. The sample includes 85,000 to 95,000 clones, approximately 75% of them seen just once. Input material: peripheral blood. Source of these receptors: a woman of 80 years or more with acute or convalescent COVID-19.

The V and J genes are TRBV2 and TRBJ2-7, with 8 bases fitting TRBD1. The V and J ends lost 8 bases and 11 bases, in that order; junction bases with no gene match: 8. Per the germline V gene, CDR1 is SNHLY and CDR2 is FYNNEI. CDR3 length: 11 amino acids. The CDR3 protein is CASGQGPGEYF. CDR3 sequence (DNA): TGTGCCAGCGGACAGGGTCCCGGGGAGTACTTC.

The chain carries TRBV4-1 and TRBJ2-7, with TRBD1 identical over 7 bases. The germline gives CDR1 MGHRA, CDR2 YSYEKL. This CDR3 comprises 15 residues. The trim removed 2 bases at V and 2 bases at J, leaving 6 bases unmatched. CDR3 protein: CASSQFKGATYEQYF. CDR3 sequence (DNA): TGCGCCAGCAGCCAATTCAAGGGGGCGACCTACGAGCAGTACTTC.

The chain employs TRBV7-2 and TRBJ2-3; maybe TRBD2 (7 bases). The CDR3 spans 16 residues. Trimming removed 4 bases at V and 5 bases at J, with 19 bases between. Germline V gene data show CDR1 as SGHTA and CDR2 as FQGNSA. CDR3 nucleotide sequence: TGTGCCAGCAGCTCGCAACGGGCGGGGGCCGGAGATACGCAGTATTTT. Residues: CASSSQRAGAGDTQYF.

V and J are TRBV2 and TRBJ1-6; D uncertain. CDR3 length: 13 amino acids. V lost 10 bases and J lost 8, with 15 bases in between. Germline lookup yields CDR1 SNHLY and CDR2 FYNNEI. The CDR3 reads CATEPGVDSPLHF. CDR3 nucleotides: TGTGCCACCGAACCGGGTGTTGATTCACCCCTCCACTTT.

This rearrangement joins TRBV18 to TRBJ2-7, with TRBD1 identical over 10 bases. The CDR3 extends over 15 amino acids. The trim removed 3 bases at V and 3 bases at J, leaving 5 bases unmatched. Germline V CDR1 and CDR2: KGHSH, LQKENI. The CDR3 protein is CASSPPGQGRYEQYF. CDR3 nucleotides: TGTGCCAGCTCACCGCCGGGACAGGGGCGCTACGAGCAGTACTTC.

This sequence joins TRBV5-1 and TRBJ1-2; the D gene is possibly TRBD1 (5 bases). CDR1 SGHRS and CDR2 YFSETQ come from the germline V gene. This CDR3 contains 14 residues. The ends were cut back, 0 bases at V and 5 bases at J, with 11 bases in the middle. CDR3 sequence: CASSLAGVDYGYTF. The CDR3 DNA sequence: TGCGCCAGCAGCTTGGCGGGGGTGGATTATGGCTACACCTTC.

This chain connects TRBV5-1 to TRBJ1-3; TRBD1 agrees at 7 bases. The germline V gene encodes CDR1 SGHRS and CDR2 YFSETQ. The J segment lost 3 bases and the V segment lost 4 bases, leaving 4 bases of the junction unmatched. This CDR3 comprises 14 residues. CDR3 protein: CASSIGQVGNTIYF. Written as DNA, the CDR3 is TGCGCCAGCAGCATCGGACAGGTTGGAAACACCATATATTTT.

This chain links TRBV3-1 (or the pseudogene TRBV3-2) with TRBJ1-3; D is unresolved. Germline CDR1 and CDR2: LGHDT and YNNKEL (reference sequence). V lost 10 bases and J 0 bases, leaving 13 bases between the germline ends. The CDR3 runs to 14 residues. The CDR3 DNA reads as TGTGCCACTCGATTAACCGGCTCTGGAAACACCATATATTTT. It codes for CATRLTGSGNTIYF.

The chain couples TRBV5-5 to TRBJ1-1, with no clear D. Germline assignment: CDR1 SGHKS and CDR2 YYEKEE (reference sequence). Trimming took off 0 bases at V and 6 bases at J, with 9 bases between the two ends. The CDR3 length is 13 residues. CDR3 in amino acids: CASSLGSSSEAFF. The DNA for the CDR3 is TGTGCCAGCAGCTTGGGCAGTTCCTCTGAAGCTTTCTTT.

The chain recombines TRBV4-3 with TRBJ2-1; TRBD2 aligns across 7 bases. CDR3 length: 13 amino acids. Losses at the gene ends were 1 base for V and 12 bases for J; bases not matched to a gene: 6. CDR1 is LGHNA, CDR2 YSLEER, per germline. CDR3: CASSQGGGRVQFF. The CDR3 DNA reads TGCGCCAGCAGCCAAGGGGGGGGAAGAGTGCAGTTCTTC.

V gene TRBV19 combines with J gene TRBJ2-7, with 11 positions matching TRBD1. Germline V gene data show CDR1 as LNHDA and CDR2 as SQIVND (reference sequence). V trimming: 7 bases; J trimming: 4 bases; junction bases outside the gene matches: 3. There are 13 residues in the CDR3. This CDR3 is CASIGTGGYEQYF. The CDR3, as DNA: TGTGCCAGTATCGGGACAGGGGGATACGAGCAGTACTTC.